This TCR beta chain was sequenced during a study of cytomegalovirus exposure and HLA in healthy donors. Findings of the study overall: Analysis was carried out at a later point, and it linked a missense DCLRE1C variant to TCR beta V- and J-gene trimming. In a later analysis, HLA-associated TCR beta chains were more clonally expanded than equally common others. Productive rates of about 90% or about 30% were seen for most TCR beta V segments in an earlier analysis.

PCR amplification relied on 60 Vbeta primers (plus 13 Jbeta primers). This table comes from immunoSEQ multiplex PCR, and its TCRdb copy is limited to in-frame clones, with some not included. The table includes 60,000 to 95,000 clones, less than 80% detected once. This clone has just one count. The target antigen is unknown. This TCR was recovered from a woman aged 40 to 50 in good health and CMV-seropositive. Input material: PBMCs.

This CDR3 reads CASSPFAGSPEAFF. The CDR3 nucleotides are TGTGCCAGCTCTCCGTTTGCGGGATCCCCTGAAGCTTTCTTT. The V call is TRBV27, the J call TRBJ1-1; the D is unclear. In germline, CDR1 is MNHEY, CDR2 SMNVEV (reference sequence). The V end lost 8 bases, the J end lost 6 bases, and 19 bases lay between the germline ends. This CDR3 has 14 amino acids.